This T cell receptor (beta chain) was recovered during a study of neoadjuvant anti-PD-1 for oral cavity cancer. Study in general: Before surgery, most patients got three to four biweekly 3 mg/kg nivolumab doses.

Time point reported: after neoadjuvant nivolumab, at surgical resection. PBMCs were not maintained or expanded in culture before analysis. With 0 bases removed from V and 5 bases from J, the gap between germline ends came to 14 bases. CDR3 length: 15 amino acids. CDR1 is SGHDT, CDR2 YYEEEE, per germline. Most PBMC samples had about 520 ng input DNA in six replicates. Only in-frame clones appear in the TCRdb table, and some are missing; sequencing was by immunoSEQ multiplex PCR. The sample has about 12,000 clones, around 71% seen once. The receptor was derived from a person between 40 and 79 years old with oral cavity squamous cell carcinoma. The J gene is TRBJ2-5, the V gene TRBV5-6; no firm D call. The sample was PBMCs, taken after nivolumab (anti-PD-1) treatment. The CDR3 bases are TGTGCCAGCAGCTTGGCAGACTCCCTAAGGGAGACCCAGTACTTC. Translation: CASSLADSLRETQYF.